The next 22 T cell receptor beta chains were all read from a single sample in a study of cytomegalovirus exposure and HLA in healthy donors. The primer mix had 60 Vbeta and 13 Jbeta primers. Method: immunoSEQ multiplex PCR; TCRdb's copy keeps in-frame clones and lacks some. The table lists a few hundred thousand clones, over 75% of them singletons. Sequenced sample: PBMCs. Every receptor here comes from a young man in good health and CMV-seronegative.

This chain joins TRBV6-6 and TRBJ2-1, with TRBD1 matching 8 bases. There are 14 residues in the CDR3. Germline V gene sequence: CDR1 MNHNY, CDR2 SVGAGI (reference sequence). Losses at the gene ends were 5 bases for V and 7 bases for J; bases not matched to a gene: 7. CDR3 amino acids: CASSPRQGLNEQFF. The DNA for the CDR3 is TGTGCCAGCAGTCCTCGACAGGGGTTGAATGAGCAGTTCTTC.

The V gene is TRBV27, the J gene TRBJ2-1, with TRBD2 matching over 8 bases. Germline CDR1 and CDR2: MNHEY and SMNVEV (reference sequence). Trimming cost V 3 bases and J 0 bases; bases outside gene matches: 1. The CDR3 is 15 amino acids. CDR3 region: CASSFAGGSYNEQFF. In DNA, the CDR3 is TGTGCCAGCAGTTTTGCGGGAGGCTCCTACAATGAGCAGTTCTTC.

The chain is built from TRBV19 and TRBJ1-4; unclear D gene. Germline V CDR1 and CDR2: LNHDA, SQIVND (reference sequence). The V and J ends lost 8 bases and 8 bases respectively, with 15 bases between them. The CDR3 is made up of 13 amino acids. In nucleotides, the CDR3 is TGTGCCAGTCAGACCCGATGGAGCGAAAAACTGTTTTTT. Protein sequence: CASQTRWSEKLFF.

The gene calls are TRBV9 and TRBJ1-6; TRBD1 matches 7 bases. The germline V gene has CDR1 SGDLS and CDR2 YYNGEE. V dropped 4 bases and J dropped 5; count of bases not matched to a gene: 9. This CDR3 is 16 amino acids long. CDR3 in amino acids: CASSSPPGTDNSPLHF. CDR3 sequence (DNA): TGTGCCAGCAGCTCTCCACCCGGGACAGATAATTCACCCCTCCACTTT.

V and J are TRBV27 and TRBJ1-1; a weak D match, TRBD1 (5 bases). V dropped 4 bases and J dropped 8 bases, with 8 bases sitting between them. The germline CDR1 and CDR2 sequences are MNHEY and SMNVEV (reference sequence). The CDR3 sequence is 11 residues long. CDR3 sequence reads: CASSSDREAFF. The CDR3 nucleotides are TGTGCCAGCAGTTCCGACAGAGAAGCTTTCTTT.

Worth noting for this clone: This same CDR3 is encoded by further DNA sequences in the sample. The chain uses TRBV4-1 and TRBJ2-7; a weak D match, TRBD2 (5 bases). Germline-derived CDR1 and CDR2 are MGHRA and YSYEKL. Trimming stripped 2 bases from V and 0 bases from J, with 11 bases between. CDR3 size: 15 residues. CDR3 amino acids: CASSQSSGVSYEQYF. The DNA for the CDR3 is TGCGCCAGCAGCCAATCAAGCGGAGTCTCCTACGAGCAGTACTTC.

The J gene is TRBJ1-5, the V gene TRBV15, with D unresolved. The germline CDR1 and CDR2 sequences are LNHNV and YYDKDF (reference sequence). With 0 bases removed from V and 5 bases from J, the gap between germline ends came to 11 bases. The CDR3 has 15 residues. CDR3 coding DNA: TGTGCCACCAGCAGAGATCGCGGGATCGATCAGCCCCAGCATTTT. It is translated as CATSRDRGIDQPQHF.

The chain links TRBV5-4 to TRBJ2-1, with D maybe TRBD2 (6 bases). Trimming left V 4 bases short and J 0 bases short, with 11 bases between. CDR1 and CDR2 from the germline V gene are SGHNT and YYREEE (reference sequence). The CDR3 consists of 15 residues. CDR3 bases: TGTGCCAGCAGCAGGAGGGACTCCTCCTACAATGAGCAGTTCTTC. This gives the protein CASSRRDSSYNEQFF.

The chain carries TRBV7-2 and TRBJ2-7; the D gene is possibly TRBD2 (6 bases). Looked up from germline, CDR1 is SGHTA and CDR2 is FQGNSA. The CDR3 is made up of 15 amino acids. The ends were cut back, 4 bases at V and 0 bases at J, with 13 bases in the middle. CDR3 sequence (DNA): TGTGCCAGCAGCTACGACGGGAGTAGCTCCTACGAGCAGTACTTC. This sequence encodes CASSYDGSSSYEQYF.

The CDR3 is CASSLVAGGANEQFF. CDR3 DNA: TGTGCCAGCAGCTTAGTAGCCGGGGGGGCCAATGAGCAGTTCTTC. The chain links TRBV11-2 to TRBJ2-1, with TRBD2 matching 8 bases. Germline trimming cut 1 base from V and 6 bases from J; bases unmatched to any gene: 5. The CDR3 is 15 amino acids. CDR1 is SGHAT and CDR2 is FQNNGV in the germline V gene. The whole variable domain, remainder taken from reference TRBV11-2 and TRBJ2-1, is EAGVAQSPRYKIIEKRQSVAFWCNPISGHATLYWYQQILGQGPKLLIQFQNNGVVDDSQLPKDRFSAERLKGVDSTLKIQPAKLEDSAVYLCASSLVAGGANEQFFGPGTRLTVL.

This chain joins TRBV5-4 and TRBJ2-7, with TRBD1 matching over 7 bases. This CDR3 spans 13 amino acids. V shed 4 bases and J 2 bases; nucleotides not matched to a gene: 3. Looked up from germline, CDR1 is SGHNT and CDR2 is YYREEE (reference sequence). CDR3 bases: TGTGCCAGCAGCCGGGACAGCACCTACGAGCAGTACTTC. Translated: CASSRDSTYEQYF.

As DNA, the CDR3 is TGTGCCAGCAGCTTAGGGGCTTACAATGAAGCTTTCTTT. Its protein product is CASSLGAYNEAFF. This chain joins TRBV11-3 and TRBJ1-1; no clear D. Germline CDR1 is SGHNT and CDR2 is YENEEA. The ends were cut back, 1 base at V and 7 bases at J, with 10 bases in the middle. CDR3 size: 13 residues.

The rearrangement links TRBV29-1 to TRBJ2-1, with TRBD2 identical over 7 bases. The CDR3 is 12 residues long. The V gene's germline CDR1 is SQVTM and CDR2 ANQGSEA. V gave up 7 bases and J gave up 10 bases; unmatched junction bases: 10. CDR3 region: CSGALAGDEQFF. DNA of the CDR3: TGCAGCGGCGCCCTGGCGGGAGACGAGCAGTTCTTC.

This chain joins TRBV19 and TRBJ1-2; 7 bases match TRBD1. J lost 6 bases, V lost 4 bases, and 2 bases had no gene match. Germline V gene lookup returns CDR1 LNHDA and CDR2 SQIVND (reference sequence). The CDR3 runs to 12 residues. The CDR3 sequence: CASSSQGDGYTF. The CDR3 DNA is TGTGCCAGTAGTAGCCAGGGGGATGGCTACACCTTC.

The rearrangement links TRBV9 to TRBJ2-1; TRBD2 agrees at 10 bases. J gave up 6 bases and V 0 bases, and 3 bases lay outside the gene matches. CDR1 is SGDLS, CDR2 YYNGEE, per germline. The CDR3 has 15 amino acids. The CDR3 reads CASSVAVAGGNEQFF. In DNA form, the CDR3 reads TGTGCCAGCAGCGTAGCCGTAGCGGGGGGCAATGAGCAGTTCTTC.

The chain uses TRBV5-6 and TRBJ2-1, with TRBD1 matching over 7 bases. The CDR3 extends over 17 amino acids. CDR1 is SGHDT, CDR2 YYEEEE, per germline. V lost 0 bases, J lost 2 bases, and 8 bases stayed unmatched. The CDR3, as DNA: TGTGCCAGCAGCTTGGCGACAGGGATGAGGGCCTACAATGAGCAGTTCTTC. This translates into CASSLATGMRAYNEQFF.

Only one count was recorded for this clone. The rearrangement uses TRBV6-1 and TRBJ2-5, with 13 bases matching TRBD2. This CDR3 contains 15 residues. The junction had 7 bases not matched to a gene; V was cut back by 7 bases and J by 5 bases. CDR1 and CDR2 (germline): MNHNS, SASEGT. As DNA, the CDR3 is TGTGCCAGCACTAGGACTAGCGGGGGCCGGGAGACCCAGTACTTC. Translating it yields CASTRTSGGRETQYF.

The chain uses TRBV7-6 and TRBJ2-7, with 9 bases fitting TRBD1. The CDR3 spans 15 residues. Germline CDR1 SGHVS, CDR2 FNYEAQ. V lost 5 bases to trimming and J lost 3 bases; unmatched junction nucleotides: 8. CDR3 coding DNA: TGTGCCAGCAGCCCGGGGGACAGGGAGTACTACGAGCAGTACTTC. It encodes CASSPGDREYYEQYF. Based on the CDR3 plus reference TRBV7-6 and TRBJ2-7, the full variable domain is GAGVSQSPRYKVTKRGQDVALRCDPISGHVSLYWYRQALGQGPEFLTYFNYEAQQDKSGLPNDRFSAERPEGSISTLTIQRTEQRDSAMYRCASSPGDREYYEQYFGPGTRLTVT.

This chain links TRBV18 with TRBJ1-1; 10 bases map to TRBD1. Trimming at V came to 3 bases and at J to 6 bases, leaving 7 bases not matched to a gene. Germline CDR1 is KGHSH and CDR2 is LQKENI. The CDR3 contains 15 residues. CDR3 nucleotides: TGTGCCAGCTCACCCCCGGGACAGGGGACGGCTGAAGCTTTCTTT. Amino acid sequence: CASSPPGQGTAEAFF.

Details on this clone: The junction does not match germline at one end; this may be a read error. The chain recombines TRBV7-7 with TRBJ2-2; TRBD2 might be the D (5 bases). Per the germline V gene, CDR1 is SSHAT and CDR2 is FNYEAQ (reference sequence). The CDR3 loop spans 14 amino acids. In nucleotides, the CDR3 is TGTGCTAGCAGCTTAGTCGAGGGAACCGGGGAGCTGTTTTTT. This encodes CASSLVEGTGELFF.

V and J are TRBV6-1 and TRBJ1-4; TRBD1 matches 7 bases. The V segment lost 7 bases and the J segment 3 bases; nucleotides outside the gene matches: 5. Germline-derived CDR1 and CDR2 are MNHNS and SASEGT. The CDR3 contains 14 residues. In DNA form, the CDR3 reads TGTGCCAGCACGACAGGGTTTGCTAATGAAAAACTGTTTTTT. It translates to CASTTGFANEKLFF.

The chain uses TRBV11-3 and TRBJ1-6; TRBD1 agrees at 11 bases. Losses at the gene ends were 5 bases for V and 4 bases for J; bases not matched to a gene: 10. Germline CDR1 and CDR2: SGHNT and YENEEA. The CDR3 is made up of 18 amino acids. The CDR3 DNA sequence: TGTGCCAGCAGCCTCGGACAGGGGGCGTTTGTGTATAATTCACCCCTCCACTTT. Protein product: CASSLGQGAFVYNSPLHF.